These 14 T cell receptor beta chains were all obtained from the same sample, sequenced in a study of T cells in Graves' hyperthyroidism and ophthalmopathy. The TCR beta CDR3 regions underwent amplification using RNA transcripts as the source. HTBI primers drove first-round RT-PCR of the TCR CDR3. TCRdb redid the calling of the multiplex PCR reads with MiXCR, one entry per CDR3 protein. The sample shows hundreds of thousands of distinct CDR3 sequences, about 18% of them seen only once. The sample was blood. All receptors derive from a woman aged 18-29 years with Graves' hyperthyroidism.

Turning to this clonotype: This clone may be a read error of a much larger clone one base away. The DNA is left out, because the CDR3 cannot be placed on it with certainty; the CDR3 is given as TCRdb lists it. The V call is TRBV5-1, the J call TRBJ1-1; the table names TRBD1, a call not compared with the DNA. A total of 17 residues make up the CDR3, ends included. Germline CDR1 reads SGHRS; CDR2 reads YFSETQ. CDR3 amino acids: CASSLVGQGALNTEACF.

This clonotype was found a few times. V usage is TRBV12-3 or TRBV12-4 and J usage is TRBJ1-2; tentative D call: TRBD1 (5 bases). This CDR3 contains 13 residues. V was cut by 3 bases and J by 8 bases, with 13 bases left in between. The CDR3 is CASSLMRGSGYTF. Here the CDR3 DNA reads TGTGCCAGCAGTTTGATGAGGGGAAGCGGCTACACCTTC.

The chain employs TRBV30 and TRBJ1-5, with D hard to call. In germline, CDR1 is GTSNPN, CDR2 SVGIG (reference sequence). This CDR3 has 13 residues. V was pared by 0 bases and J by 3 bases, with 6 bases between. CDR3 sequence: CAWSVRPNQPQHF. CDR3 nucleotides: TGTGCCTGGAGTGTACGCCCCAATCAGCCCCAGCATTTT.

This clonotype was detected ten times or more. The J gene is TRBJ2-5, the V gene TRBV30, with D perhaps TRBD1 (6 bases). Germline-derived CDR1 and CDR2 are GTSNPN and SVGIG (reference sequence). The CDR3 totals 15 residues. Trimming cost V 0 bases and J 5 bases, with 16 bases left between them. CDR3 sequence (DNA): TGTGCCTGGAGTGTGGGGACAACCCTCGGGGAGACCCAGTACTTC. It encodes CAWSVGTTLGETQYF. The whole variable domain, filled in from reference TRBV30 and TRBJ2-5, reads SQTIHQWPATLVQPVGSPLSLECTVEGTSNPNLYWYRQAAGRGLQLLFYSVGIGQISSEVPQNLSASRPQDRQFILSSKKLLLSDSGFYLCAWSVGTTLGETQYFGPGTRLLVL.

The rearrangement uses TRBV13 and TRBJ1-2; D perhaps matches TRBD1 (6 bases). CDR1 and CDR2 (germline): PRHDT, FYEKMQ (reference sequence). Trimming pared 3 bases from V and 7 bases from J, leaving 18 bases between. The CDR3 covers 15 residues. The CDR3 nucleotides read TGTGCCAGCAGCTTTGGAAGGGGGAGGTCGTTTGGCTACACCTTC. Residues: CASSFGRGRSFGYTF.

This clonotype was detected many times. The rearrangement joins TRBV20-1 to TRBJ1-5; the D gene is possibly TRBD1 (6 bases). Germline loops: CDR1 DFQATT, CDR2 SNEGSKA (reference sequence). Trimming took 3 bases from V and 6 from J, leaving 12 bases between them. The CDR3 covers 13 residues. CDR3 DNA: TGCAGTGCTAGCACGGGGGGCAGTCAGCCCCAGCATTTT. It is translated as CSASTGGSQPQHF.

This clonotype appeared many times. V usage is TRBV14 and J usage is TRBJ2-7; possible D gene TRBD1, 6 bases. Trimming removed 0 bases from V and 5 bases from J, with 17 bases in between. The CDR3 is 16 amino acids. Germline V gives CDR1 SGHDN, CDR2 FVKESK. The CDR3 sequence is CASSQEVWGTTNEQYF. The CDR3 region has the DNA TGTGCCAGCAGCCAAGAAGTTTGGGGGACAACTAACGAGCAGTACTTC.

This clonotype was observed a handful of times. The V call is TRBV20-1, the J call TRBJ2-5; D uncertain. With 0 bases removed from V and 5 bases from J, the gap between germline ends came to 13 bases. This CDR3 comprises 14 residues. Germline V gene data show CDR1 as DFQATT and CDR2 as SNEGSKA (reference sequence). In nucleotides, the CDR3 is TGCAGTGCTAGAGATCTGATTCAATACGAGACCCAGTACTTC. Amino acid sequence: CSARDLIQYETQYF.

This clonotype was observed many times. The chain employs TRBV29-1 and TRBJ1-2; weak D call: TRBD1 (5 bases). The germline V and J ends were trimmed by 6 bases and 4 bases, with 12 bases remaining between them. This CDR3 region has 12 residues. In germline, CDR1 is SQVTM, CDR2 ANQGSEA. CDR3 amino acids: CSVKTESYGYTF. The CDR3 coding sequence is TGCAGCGTGAAGACAGAGAGCTATGGCTACACCTTC.

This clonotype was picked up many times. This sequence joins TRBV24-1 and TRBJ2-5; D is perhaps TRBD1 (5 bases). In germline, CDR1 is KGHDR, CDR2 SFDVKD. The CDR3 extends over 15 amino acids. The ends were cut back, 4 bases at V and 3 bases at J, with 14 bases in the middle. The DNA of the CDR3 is TGTGCCACCAGTGACCAGGGCCCGGACGAAGAGACCCAGTACTTC. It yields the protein CATSDQGPDEETQYF.

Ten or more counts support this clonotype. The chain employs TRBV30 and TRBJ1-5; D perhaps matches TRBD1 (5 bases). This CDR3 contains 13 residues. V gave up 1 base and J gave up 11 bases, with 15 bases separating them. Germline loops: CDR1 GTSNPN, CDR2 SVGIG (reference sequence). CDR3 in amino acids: CAWSETQANAQHF. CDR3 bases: TGTGCCTGGAGTGAGACACAGGCGAATGCCCAGCATTTT.

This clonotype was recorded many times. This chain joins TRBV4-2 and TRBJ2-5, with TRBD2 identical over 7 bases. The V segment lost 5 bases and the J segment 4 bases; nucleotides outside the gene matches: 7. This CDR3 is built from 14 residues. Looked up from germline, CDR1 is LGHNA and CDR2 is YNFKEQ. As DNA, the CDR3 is TGTGCCAGCAGCGGTCAAGGCGGGGGAGAGACCCAGTACTTC. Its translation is CASSGQGGGETQYF.

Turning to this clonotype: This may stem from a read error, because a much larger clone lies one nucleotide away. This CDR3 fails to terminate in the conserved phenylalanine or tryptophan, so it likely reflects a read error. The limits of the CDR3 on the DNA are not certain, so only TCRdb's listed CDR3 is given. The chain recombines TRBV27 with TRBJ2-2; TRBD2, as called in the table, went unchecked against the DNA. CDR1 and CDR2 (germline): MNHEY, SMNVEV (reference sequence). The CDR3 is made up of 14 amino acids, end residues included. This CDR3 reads CASSELAGTGELVV.

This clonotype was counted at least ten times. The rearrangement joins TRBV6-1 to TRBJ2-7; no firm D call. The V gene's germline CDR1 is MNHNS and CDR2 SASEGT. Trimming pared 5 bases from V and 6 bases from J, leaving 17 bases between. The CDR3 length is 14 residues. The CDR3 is CASSPDPFPSEQYF. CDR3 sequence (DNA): TGTGCCAGCAGTCCCGACCCGTTCCCTAGCGAGCAGTACTTC.